Shown below are 4 T cell receptor beta chains from a single sample sequenced in a study of regulatory T cells in long-lasting Graves disease. Arm-PCR of CDR3 regions and iRepertoire HTBI primers were used to build TCR beta libraries. A single record per CDR3 protein comes from TCRdb applying MiXCR to the multiplex PCR reads. The sample has 250,000 to 300,000 distinct CDR3 sequences; around a sixth are singletons. Time point given: newly diagnosed GD, antithyroid drugs for less than 3 months. The TCR library was prepared using RNA isolated from PBMCs. In addition, the sample was reused for a study of T cells in Graves' hyperthyroidism and ophthalmopathy.

The sequenced sample was peripheral blood mononuclear cells (PBMCs), obtained at new diagnosis, from a patient treated with antithyroid drugs. The receptors were sampled from a woman younger than 45 with Graves disease.

The V call is TRBV18, the J call TRBJ2-3, with D unclear. The germline CDR1 and CDR2 sequences are KGHSH and LQKENI. This CDR3 has 15 residues. V was pared by 1 base and J by 2 bases, with 10 bases between. The CDR3 DNA reads TGTGCCAGCTCACCACAAAACAGTTTCACAGATACGCAGTATTTT. Translating gives CASSPQNSFTDTQYF.

This clonotype was observed many times. V gene TRBV7-2 combines with J gene TRBJ1-2; 7 bases line up with TRBD1. V dropped 5 bases and J dropped 7; count of bases not matched to a gene: 10. Germline values: CDR1 SGHTA, CDR2 FQGNSA. The CDR3 runs to 14 residues. The CDR3 protein is CASSAGRGLRGYTF. The CDR3 DNA reads TGTGCCAGCAGCGCTGGGAGGGGGCTCCGTGGCTACACCTTC.

The sample holds a few counts of this clonotype. This chain uses TRBV4-2 with TRBJ1-1; D may be TRBD1 (5 bases). Germline-derived CDR1 and CDR2 are LGHNA and YNFKEQ. CDR3 length equals 16 residues. Trimming pared 0 bases from V and 4 bases from J, leaving 15 bases between. The CDR3: CASSQDDKAGSTEAFF. DNA for the CDR3: TGTGCCAGCAGCCAAGATGACAAGGCAGGGTCCACTGAAGCTTTCTTT.

This clonotype was detected ten times or more. The chain couples TRBV7-2 to TRBJ1-5; D remains ambiguous. V was cut by 5 bases and J by 5 bases, with 10 bases left in between. The germline V gene has CDR1 SGHTA and CDR2 FQGNSA. There are 13 residues in the CDR3. This CDR3 reads CASSATRDQPQHF. CDR3 DNA: TGTGCCAGCAGCGCGACTAGAGATCAGCCCCAGCATTTT.